The entry that follows covers one TCR beta chain sequence. Original processing methods: Reference gene primer amplification gave estimated nucleated cell counts. Method: immunoSEQ multiplex PCR; TCRdb's copy keeps in-frame clones and lacks some. V, J and clone size were drawn from that table, and D and trimming were deduced from the DNA. Among 55,000 to 70,000 clones listed, 75% to 95% were seen once. Looked up from germline, CDR1 is MNHEY and CDR2 is SVGAGI. V lost 4 bases, J lost 5 bases, and 5 bases stayed unmatched. The CDR3 is 15 amino acids. These data belong to a study of blood T cell repertoires in COVID-19. Across the whole study: Sites in the United States, Italy and Spain provided acute and convalescent COVID-19 samples.

This sequence was found in a man in his forties or fifties with COVID-19, enrolled during active disease. The gene calls are TRBV6-5 and TRBJ1-6, with TRBD1 matching over 7 bases. Sequenced: peripheral blood. DNA for the CDR3: TGTGCCAGCAGTTTATCCGGGACAGATAATTCACCCCTCCACTTT. It yields the protein CASSLSGTDNSPLHF.